This T cell receptor (beta chain) is drawn from a study of persistence of HIV-infected CD4 T cells (dated by TCRdb to 2020 to 2021). Turning to the overall study: The median time participants had been on suppressive ART was over seven years. Peripheral blood samples of up to about 200 mL were obtained at multiple time points, with the exception of two participants, for whom leukapheresis was performed at a single time point. CMV- and HIV-1 Gag-responding CD4+ T cells were isolated from ART-treated individuals so that antigen-driven clonal expansion of HIV-1-infected cells could be examined. Proviral sequencing was used to assess clonality among infected cells, whereas TCRbeta sequencing gauged the clonality of all cells within each sorted population. Cross-participant TCR cluster analysis included about eight participants for CMV and 6 or 7 participants for Gag.

On this clone itself: The clone's antigen remains unknown. No base qualities exist here, and no much larger clone lies one base off it.

The immunoSEQ hsTCRB assay version 4, run in survey mode, was used to sequence TCRbeta repertoires from genomic DNA. For TCRbeta sequencing, genomic DNA was diluted to about 10 ng/uL, with up to about 1 ug used per sample. Concerning the study's data processing: TCRbeta data analysis was done in ImmunoSeq Analyzer 3.0, and diversity was calculated on productive nucleotide rearrangements. Using the Immunarch R package, the improved Chao index served to estimate lower-bound TCR diversity and the Gini coefficient served to estimate clonality. When different nucleotide rearrangements encoded the same CDR3beta amino acid sequence, each rearrangement was treated as a distinct clonotype. Differential abundance analysis found TCRbeta sequences that were significantly enriched in antigen-responding cells compared with anti-CD3/anti-CD28-activated cells. GLIPH2 clustered TCRs by predicted peptide-MHC specificity, both within individual participants and across merged participant data sets. The table comes from immuneACCESS by way of TCRdb, which keeps in-frame sequences with V and J called. Part of the clones is missing from these tables; in studies checked, under half for an unresolved V gene and the rest for unknown reasons. The V and J calls and the clone size are those of that table, but D and trimming were determined from the DNA. The sample records about 32,000 clones, approximately 70% of which are singletons. The ten largest make up roughly 1.5% of the sample.

Between the V and J ends, shortened by 2 bases and 8 bases respectively, the junction contains 7 bases. CDR3 length: 13 amino acids, cysteine to phenylalanine. This entry keeps only the CDR3 DNA: 39 bases, framed from base 1. According to the germline V gene (reference sequence), CDR1 reads LGHDT and CDR2 reads YNNKEL. The treatment or condition label, read with the paper, signifies: suppressive antiretroviral therapy. Cells were stimulated with a pool of overlapping HIV-1 Gag 15-mer peptides at 0.95 to 1 ug per peptide per mL. CD4+ T cells that responded were sorted based on upregulation of both CD40 ligand and CD69. HIV-1-infected adults in whom suppressive ART had been started during chronic infection were enrolled as participants. Participants had undetectable plasma HIV-1 RNA below 50 copies/mL for at least 4 years. To be included, a participant needed positive CMV serology and a CD4+ T cell count above 400 cells/uL. Before stimulation, PBMCs were isolated using density centrifugation and depleted of CD8+ T cells. For less than 20 hours, CD8-depleted PBMCs were stimulated with anti-CD28/CD49d costimulation, a CD40-blocking antibody, and enfuvirtide, which was added to prevent new infections. Cell sorting was performed on a Beckman Coulter MoFlo Legacy or XDP sorter, and dead cells were excluded with propidium iodide. For samples with more than one million cells, genomic DNA was extracted with the QIAamp DNA Mini Kit, and for all other samples the Quick-DNA Microprep Kit was used.

Study-level results and caveats: Enrichment of degenerate expanded CDR3beta sequences was found in antigen-responding cells, suggesting convergent selection of CD4+ responses to CMV and Gag. Bulk TCR analyses could not be limited to the rare CMV-responding cells that actually contained HIV-1 proviruses. Few individuals were included in the study, and only a limited range of antigens was tested. A correlation was observed between TCR oligoclonality and proviral oligoclonality within the same sorted populations. Significantly lower TCRbeta richness was observed in CMV- and Gag-responding cells than in anti-CD3/anti-CD28-responding cells, and higher oligoclonality was observed in CMV-responding cells than in CD3/CD28-stimulated and Gag-responding cells.

The clonotype originates from an adult man with HIV who was CMV-seropositive. This specimen consisted of CD4+ T cells sorted from PBMCs after approximately 20-hour stimulation, obtained from a patient who received antiretroviral therapy. The cell subset or site label, as the study defines it: CD40L+CD69+ CD4 T cells responding to HIV-1 Gag peptides. The chain was built from TRBV3-1 (or the pseudogene TRBV3-2) and TRBJ1-6; a weak D assignment points to TRBD1 (6 bases agree). The CDR3 amino acid sequence is: CASSQYRDSPLHF. The DNA is TGTGCCAGCAGCCAATACAGGGATTCACCCCTCCACTTT.